This TCR beta chain was retrieved from a study of cytomegalovirus exposure and HLA in healthy donors. General study findings and limits: An analysis that came later showed most CMV-associated TCR beta chains appearing HLA-restricted. Highly shared sequence variants in one cluster were likely a sequencing artifact. In a later analysis, at a false discovery rate of 0.05, 17,000 or so TCR beta sequences were associated with HLA alleles. Only CMV serostatus was available as immune exposure information.

Concerning this clone itself: Its antigen is unknown.

It was with 60 Vbeta and 13 Jbeta primers that the PCR ran. TCRdb keeps only in-frame clones here, not all; method: immunoSEQ multiplex PCR. The sample contains 150,000 to 200,000 clones, approximately 72% of which appear only once. The sequenced material came from PBMCs. The sequence came from a female donor in good health and CMV-seronegative.

CDR3 nucleotide sequence: TGTGCCAGCAACGACGGGAGGGCCACCGATACGCAGTATTTT. Its protein is CASNDGRATDTQYF. This chain links TRBV9 with TRBJ2-3; 8 positions agree with TRBD2. Germline lookup yields CDR1 SGDLS and CDR2 YYNGEE. With 6 bases clipped from V and 6 bases from J, the junction kept 9 bases outside the gene matches. The CDR3 is 14 amino acids.